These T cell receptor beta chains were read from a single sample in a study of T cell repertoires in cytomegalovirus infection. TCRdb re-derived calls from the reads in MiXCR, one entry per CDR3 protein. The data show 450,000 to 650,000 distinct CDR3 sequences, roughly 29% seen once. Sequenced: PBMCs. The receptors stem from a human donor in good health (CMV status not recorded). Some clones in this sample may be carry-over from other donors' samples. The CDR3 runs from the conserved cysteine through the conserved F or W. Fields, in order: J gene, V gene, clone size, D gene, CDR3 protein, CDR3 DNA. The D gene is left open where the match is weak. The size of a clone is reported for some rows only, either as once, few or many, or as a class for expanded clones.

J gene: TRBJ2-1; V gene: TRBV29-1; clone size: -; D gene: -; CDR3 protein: CSVGAYNEQFF; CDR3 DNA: TGCAGCGTTGGGGCCTATAATGAGCAGTTCTTC
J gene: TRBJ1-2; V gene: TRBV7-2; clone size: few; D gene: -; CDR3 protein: CASMEDGWAGGYTF; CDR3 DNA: TGTGCCAGCATGGAGGACGGCTGGGCTGGTGGCTACACCTTC
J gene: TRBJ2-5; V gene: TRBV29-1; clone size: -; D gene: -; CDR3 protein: CSVELRGPGETQYF; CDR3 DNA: TGCAGCGTTGAGTTGAGAGGGCCGGGAGAGACCCAGTACTTC
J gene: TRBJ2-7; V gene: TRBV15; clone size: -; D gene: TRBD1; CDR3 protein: CATSRSPGQVSYEQYF; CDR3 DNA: TGTGCCACCAGCAGAAGCCCGGGACAGGTGAGCTACGAGCAGTACTTC
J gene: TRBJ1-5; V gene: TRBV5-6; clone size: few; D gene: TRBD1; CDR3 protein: CASSRAGQGSNQPQHF; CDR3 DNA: TGTGCCAGCAGCCGGGCGGGACAGGGATCCAATCAGCCCCAGCATTTT
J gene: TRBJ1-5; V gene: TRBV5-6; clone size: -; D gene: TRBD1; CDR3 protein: CATDRAPPQHF; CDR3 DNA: TGTGCCACCGACAGGGCTCCTCCCCAGCATTTT
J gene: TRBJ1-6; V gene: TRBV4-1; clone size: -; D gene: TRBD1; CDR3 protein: CASSQLVGQGIGAYNSPLHF; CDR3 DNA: TGTGCCAGCAGCCAGCTAGTCGGACAGGGGATAGGCGCCTATAATTCACCCCTCCACTTT
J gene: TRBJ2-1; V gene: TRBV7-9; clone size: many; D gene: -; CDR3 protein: CASTRGRNEQFF; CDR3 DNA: TGTGCCAGCACCCGAGGGCGGAATGAGCAGTTCTTC
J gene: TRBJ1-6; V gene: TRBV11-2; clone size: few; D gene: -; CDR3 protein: CASSWESSYNSPLHF; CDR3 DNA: TGTGCCAGCAGCTGGGAGAGCTCCTATAATTCACCCCTCCACTTT
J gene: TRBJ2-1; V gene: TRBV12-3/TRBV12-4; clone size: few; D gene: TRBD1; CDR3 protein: CASSARDRVFNEQFF; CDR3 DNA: TGTGCCAGCAGTGCCCGGGACAGGGTTTTTAATGAGCAGTTCTTC
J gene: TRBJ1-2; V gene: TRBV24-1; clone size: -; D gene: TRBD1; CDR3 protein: CATSDLQTGDGYTF; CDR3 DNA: TGTGCCACCAGTGATTTGCAGACAGGGGATGGCTACACCTTC
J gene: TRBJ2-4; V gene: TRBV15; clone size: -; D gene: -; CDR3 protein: CATSRTEGIQYF; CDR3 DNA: TGTGCCACCTCGCGGACAGAGGGCATTCAGTACTTC
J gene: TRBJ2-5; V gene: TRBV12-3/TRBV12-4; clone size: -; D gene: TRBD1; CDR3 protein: CASTGQGQETQYF; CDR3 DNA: TGTGCCAGCACAGGACAGGGACAAGAGACCCAGTACTTC
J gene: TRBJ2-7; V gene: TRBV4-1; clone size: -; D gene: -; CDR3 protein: CASSRVPVPPEQYF; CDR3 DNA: TGCGCCAGCAGCCGCGTCCCGGTTCCCCCCGAGCAGTACTTC
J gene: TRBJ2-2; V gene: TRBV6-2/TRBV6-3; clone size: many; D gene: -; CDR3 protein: CASSSHNRYTGELFF; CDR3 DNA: TGTGCCAGCAGTTCACATAACAGATACACCGGGGAGCTGTTTTTT
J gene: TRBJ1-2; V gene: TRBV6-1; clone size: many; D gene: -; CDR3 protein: CASSWTENYGYTF; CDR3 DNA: TGTGCCAGCAGTTGGACCGAGAACTATGGCTACACCTTC
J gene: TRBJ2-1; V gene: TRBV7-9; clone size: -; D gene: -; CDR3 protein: CASSPRLHEQFF; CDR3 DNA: TGTGCCAGCAGCCCCCGCCTCCATGAGCAGTTCTTC
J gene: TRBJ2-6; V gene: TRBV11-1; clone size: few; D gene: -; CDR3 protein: CASGASAGANVLTF; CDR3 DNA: TGTGCCAGCGGTGCTTCGGCTGGGGCCAACGTCCTGACTTTC
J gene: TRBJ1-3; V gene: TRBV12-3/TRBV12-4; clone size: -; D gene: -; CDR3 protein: CASSLAGDRWTSFGDLVHTIYF; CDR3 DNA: TGTGCCAGCAGTTTAGCAGGGGATAGGTGGACCAGCTTCGGAGATCTGGTGCACACCATATATTTT
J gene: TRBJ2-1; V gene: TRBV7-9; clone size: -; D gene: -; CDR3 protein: CASSFALIDEQFF; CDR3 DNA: TGTGCCAGCAGCTTCGCCCTTATCGATGAGCAGTTCTTC
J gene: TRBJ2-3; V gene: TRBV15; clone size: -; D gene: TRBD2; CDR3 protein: CATSSWGTSGSPDTQYF; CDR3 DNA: TGTGCCACCAGCAGTTGGGGGACTAGCGGGAGCCCAGATACGCAGTATTTT
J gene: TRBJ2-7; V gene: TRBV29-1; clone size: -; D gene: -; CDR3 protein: CSVEGLAPGYEQYF; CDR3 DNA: TGCAGCGTTGAAGGGTTAGCGCCCGGCTACGAGCAGTACTTC
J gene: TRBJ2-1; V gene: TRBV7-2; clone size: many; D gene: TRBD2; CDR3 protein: CASSSSSGAYNEQFF; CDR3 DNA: TGTGCCAGCAGCTCATCTAGCGGGGCCTACAATGAGCAGTTCTTC
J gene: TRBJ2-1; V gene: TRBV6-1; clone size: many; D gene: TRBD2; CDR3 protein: CASRYTGGEQFF; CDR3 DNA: TGTGCCAGCAGGTACACGGGGGGGGAGCAGTTCTTC
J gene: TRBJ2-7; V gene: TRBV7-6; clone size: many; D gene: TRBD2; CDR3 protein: CASSLELAGFNPYEQYF; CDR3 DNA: TGTGCCAGCAGCTTAGAGCTAGCGGGATTTAACCCCTACGAGCAGTACTTC
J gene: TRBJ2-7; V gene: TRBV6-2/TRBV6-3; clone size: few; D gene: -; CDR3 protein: CASGSTYEQYF; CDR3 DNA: TGTGCCAGCGGCAGTACCTACGAGCAGTACTTC
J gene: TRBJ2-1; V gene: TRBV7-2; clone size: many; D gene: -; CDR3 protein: CASSTMGSSYNEQFF; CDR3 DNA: TGTGCCAGCAGCACCATGGGTAGCTCCTACAATGAGCAGTTCTTC
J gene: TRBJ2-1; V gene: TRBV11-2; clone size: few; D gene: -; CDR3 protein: CASSAYSSSYNEQFF; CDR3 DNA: TGTGCCAGCAGCGCGTACTCTTCCTCCTACAATGAGCAGTTCTTC
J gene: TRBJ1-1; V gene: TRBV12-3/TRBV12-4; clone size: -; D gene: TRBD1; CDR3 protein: CASSTGDGEAFF; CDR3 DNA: TGTGCCAGCAGTACAGGGGATGGGGAAGCTTTCTTT
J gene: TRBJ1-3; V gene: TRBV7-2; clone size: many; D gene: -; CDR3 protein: CASRPTTRGSGNTIYF; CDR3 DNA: TGTGCCAGCAGACCAACGACACGGGGCTCTGGAAACACCATATATTTT
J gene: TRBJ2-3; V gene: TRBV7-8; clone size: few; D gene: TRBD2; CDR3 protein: CASSSRTSGGTDTQYF; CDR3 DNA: TGTGCCAGCAGCTCCCGGACTAGCGGGGGCACAGATACGCAGTATTTT
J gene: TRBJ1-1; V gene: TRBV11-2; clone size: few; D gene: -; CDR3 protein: CASSSHENTEAFF; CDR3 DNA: TGTGCCAGCAGCTCTCATGAGAACACTGAAGCTTTCTTT
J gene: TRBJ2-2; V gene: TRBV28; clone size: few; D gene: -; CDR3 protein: CASSSGTNTGELFF; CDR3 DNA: TGTGCCAGCAGTTCGGGCACAAACACCGGGGAGCTGTTTTTT
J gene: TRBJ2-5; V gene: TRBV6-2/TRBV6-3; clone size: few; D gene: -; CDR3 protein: CASIQPGLPPAQYF; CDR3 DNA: TGTGCCAGCATTCAGCCGGGACTCCCCCCCGCCCAGTACTTC
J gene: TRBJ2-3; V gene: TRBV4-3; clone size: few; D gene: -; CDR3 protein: CASSQDVVLTDTQYF; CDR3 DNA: TGCGCCAGCAGCCAAGACGTGGTTCTTACGGATACGCAGTATTTT
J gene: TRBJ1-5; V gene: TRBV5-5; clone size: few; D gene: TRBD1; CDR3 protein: CASSTGTGNQPQHF; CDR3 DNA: TGTGCCAGCAGCACCGGGACAGGGAATCAGCCCCAGCATTTT
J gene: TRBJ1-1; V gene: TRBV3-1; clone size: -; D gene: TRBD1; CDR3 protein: CASSQGQGASEAFF; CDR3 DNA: TGTGCCAGCAGCCAAGGACAGGGGGCCAGTGAAGCTTTCTTT
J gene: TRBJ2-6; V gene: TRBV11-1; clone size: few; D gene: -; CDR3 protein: CASSLTPSGANVLTF; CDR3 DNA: TGTGCCAGCAGCTTAACTCCTTCTGGGGCCAACGTCCTGACTTTC
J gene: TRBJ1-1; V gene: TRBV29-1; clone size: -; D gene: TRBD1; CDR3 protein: CSVRGPTEAFF; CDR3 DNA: TGCAGCGTGAGGGGGCCCACTGAAGCTTTCTTT
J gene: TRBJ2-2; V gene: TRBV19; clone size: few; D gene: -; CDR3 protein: CASKRARQTNPLANTGELFF; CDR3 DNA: TGTGCCAGTAAACGCGCTCGTCAGACAAATCCCCTCGCGAACACCGGGGAGCTGTTTTTT
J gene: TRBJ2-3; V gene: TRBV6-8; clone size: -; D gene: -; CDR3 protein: CASRTGRAPDTQYF; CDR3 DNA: TGTGCCAGCAGGACCGGACGGGCTCCCGATACGCAGTATTTT
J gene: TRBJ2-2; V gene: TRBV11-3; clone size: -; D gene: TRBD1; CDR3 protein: CASSLDGTGAYRELFF; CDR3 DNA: TGTGCCAGCAGCTTAGACGGGACAGGGGCCTACCGGGAGCTGTTTTTT